This T cell receptor (beta chain) appears in the sequencing data of a study of blood T cell repertoires in COVID-19. Profiled with immunoSEQ multiplex PCR; TCRdb holds only in-frame clones, not every one. This sample has about 200,000 clones, with approximately 91% found just once. The CDR3 is made up of 15 amino acids. V was shortened by 3 bases and J by 0 bases, with 9 bases between the two germline ends. The germline V gene encodes CDR1 LNHDA and CDR2 SQIVND (reference sequence). The V gene is TRBV19, the J gene TRBJ1-3; a weak D match, TRBD1 (5 bases). This receptor was taken from a man aged 35 to 55 with acute or convalescent COVID-19. The sample taken for sequencing was peripheral blood. DNA for the CDR3: TGTGCCAGTAGTATTGGGACTTCCTCTGGAAACACCATATATTTT. This gives the protein CASSIGTSSGNTIYF.